The rows below give T cell receptor beta chains drawn from one sample of a study of blood T cell repertoires in COVID-19. Profiling relied on immunoSEQ multiplex PCR, and the TCRdb table lists in-frame clones only, not all of them. The sample lists about 110,000 clones, around three quarters seen once, with over 6% in the top ten. Material: peripheral blood. The receptors were gathered from a woman aged 60-75 years with acute or convalescent COVID-19. The CDR3 runs from the conserved cysteine through the conserved F or W. The D gene is left open where the match is weak. Rows may omit the clone size; those that give it use once, few, many or a size class.

>19|TRBD1|TRBV6-4|TRBJ1-1|.
CASSDFPSAGGEWDTEAFF
TGTGCCAGCAGTGACTTCCCCTCGGCAGGGGGCGAGTGGGACACTGAAGCTTTCTTT
>15|TRBD1|TRBV27|TRBJ2-3|.
CASSLNRGRTDTQYF
TGTGCCAGCAGTTTGAACAGGGGGCGGACAGATACGCAGTATTTT
>15|TRBD2|TRBV5-1|TRBJ2-4|.
CASSPGRGAGDIQYF
TGCGCCAGCAGCCCCGGGAGGGGGGCTGGAGACATTCAGTACTTC
>13|.|TRBV5-8|TRBJ1-2|.
CASSAGSRYGYTF
TGTGCCAGCAGCGCAGGAAGTCGCTATGGCTACACCTTC
>15|TRBD1|TRBV30|TRBJ2-3|few
CAWSRAGGFTDTQYF
TGTGCCTGGAGTAGAGCAGGGGGCTTTACAGATACGCAGTATTTT
>17|.|TRBV10-1|TRBJ2-2|.
CASSESKRSGGTGELFF
TGCGCCAGCAGTGAGTCGAAACGGTCAGGTGGCACCGGGGAGCTGTTTTTT
>15|.|TRBV15|TRBJ2-7|.
CATSVGGRKGYEQYF
TGTGCCACCAGCGTGGGGGGGCGAAAGGGGTACGAGCAGTACTTC
>15|.|TRBV5-1|TRBJ1-2|.
CASSIRLRDNYGYTF
TGCGCCAGCAGCATCCGACTCAGGGATAACTATGGCTACACCTTC
>16|.|TRBV7-9|TRBJ2-1|once
CASSPVYGFSYNEQFF
TGTGCCAGCAGCCCAGTGTATGGCTTTTCCTACAATGAGCAGTTCTTC
>13|.|TRBV19|TRBJ1-2|once
CASSHTGIEGYTF
TGTGCCAGTAGTCACACAGGGATAGAGGGCTACACCTTC
>13|TRBD1|TRBV29-1|TRBJ1-4|.
CSVGQGRDEKLFF
TGCAGCGTTGGACAGGGTCGAGATGAAAAACTGTTTTTT
>16|TRBD1|TRBV5-1|TRBJ1-6|.
CASSLGGQGAGSPLHF
TGCGCCAGCAGCTTGGGAGGACAGGGGGCCGGTTCACCCCTCCACTTT
>17|TRBD2|TRBV27|TRBJ2-3|once
CAGSLTASGGYTDTQYF
TGTGCCGGCAGTTTGACCGCTAGCGGGGGTTACACAGATACGCAGTATTTT
>15|TRBD1|TRBV7-7|TRBJ2-1|once
CASSHDRETYNEQFF
TGTGCCAGCAGTCACGACAGGGAAACCTACAATGAGCAGTTCTTC
>15|TRBD1|TRBV9|TRBJ2-2|.
CASSARQGADGELFF
TGTGCCAGCAGCGCAAGACAGGGGGCGGACGGGGAGCTGTTTTTT
>15|TRBD2|TRBV6-2/TRBV6-3|TRBJ2-7|.
CASSPRTSGLYEQYF
TGTGCCAGCAGTCCCAGGACTAGCGGCCTCTACGAGCAGTACTTC